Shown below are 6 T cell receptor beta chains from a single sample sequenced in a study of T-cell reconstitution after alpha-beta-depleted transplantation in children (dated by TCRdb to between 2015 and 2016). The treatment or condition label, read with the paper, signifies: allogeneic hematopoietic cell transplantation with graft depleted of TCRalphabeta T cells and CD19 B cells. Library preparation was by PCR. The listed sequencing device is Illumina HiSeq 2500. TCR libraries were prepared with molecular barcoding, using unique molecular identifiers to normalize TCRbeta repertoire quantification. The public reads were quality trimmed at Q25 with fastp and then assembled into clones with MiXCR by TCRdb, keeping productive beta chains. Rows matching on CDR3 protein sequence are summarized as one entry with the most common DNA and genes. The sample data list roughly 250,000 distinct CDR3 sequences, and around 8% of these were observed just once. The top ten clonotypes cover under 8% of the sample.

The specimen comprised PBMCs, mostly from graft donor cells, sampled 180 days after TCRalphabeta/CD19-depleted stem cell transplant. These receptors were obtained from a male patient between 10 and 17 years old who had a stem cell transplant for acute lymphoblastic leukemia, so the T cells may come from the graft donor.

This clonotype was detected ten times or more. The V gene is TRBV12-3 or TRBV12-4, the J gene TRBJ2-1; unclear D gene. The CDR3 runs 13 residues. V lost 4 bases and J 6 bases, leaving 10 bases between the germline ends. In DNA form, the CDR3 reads TGTGCCAGCAGTTCCTTGCCCATCAATGAGCAGTTCTTC. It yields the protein CASSSLPINEQFF.

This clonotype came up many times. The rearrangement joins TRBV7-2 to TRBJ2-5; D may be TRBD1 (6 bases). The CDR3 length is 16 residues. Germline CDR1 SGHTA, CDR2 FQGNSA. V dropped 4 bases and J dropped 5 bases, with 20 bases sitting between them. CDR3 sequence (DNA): TGTGCCAGCAGCTCACGCCCTAACAGGGACGCGGAGACCCAGTACTTC. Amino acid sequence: CASSSRPNRDAETQYF.

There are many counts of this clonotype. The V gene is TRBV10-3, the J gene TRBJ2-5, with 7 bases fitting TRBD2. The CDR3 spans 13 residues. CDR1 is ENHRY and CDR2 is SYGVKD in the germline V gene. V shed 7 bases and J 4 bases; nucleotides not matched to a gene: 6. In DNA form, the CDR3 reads TGTGCCATCAAGGCGGGAGAGAGAGAGACCCAGTACTTC. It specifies CAIKAGERETQYF.

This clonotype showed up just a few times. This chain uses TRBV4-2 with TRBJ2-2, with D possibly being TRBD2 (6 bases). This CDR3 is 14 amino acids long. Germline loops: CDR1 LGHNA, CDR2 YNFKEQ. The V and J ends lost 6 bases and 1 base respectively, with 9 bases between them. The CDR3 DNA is TGTGCCAGCAGAGATAGCGGGAACACCGGGGAGCTGTTTTTT. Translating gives CASRDSGNTGELFF.

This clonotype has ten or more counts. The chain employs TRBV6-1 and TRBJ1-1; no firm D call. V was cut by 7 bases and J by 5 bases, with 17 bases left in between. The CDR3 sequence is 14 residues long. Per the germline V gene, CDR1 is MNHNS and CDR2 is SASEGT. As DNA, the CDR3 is TGTGCCAGCACCTTCGACCCCGTAAGGACTGAAGCTTTCTTT. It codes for CASTFDPVRTEAFF.

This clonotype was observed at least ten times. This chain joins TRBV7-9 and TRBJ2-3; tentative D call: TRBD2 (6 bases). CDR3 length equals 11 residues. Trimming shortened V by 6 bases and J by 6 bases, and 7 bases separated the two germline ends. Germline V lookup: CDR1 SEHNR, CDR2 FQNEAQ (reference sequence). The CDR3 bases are TGTGCCAGCAGGAGCGGGGATACGCAGTATTTT. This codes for CASRSGDTQYF.